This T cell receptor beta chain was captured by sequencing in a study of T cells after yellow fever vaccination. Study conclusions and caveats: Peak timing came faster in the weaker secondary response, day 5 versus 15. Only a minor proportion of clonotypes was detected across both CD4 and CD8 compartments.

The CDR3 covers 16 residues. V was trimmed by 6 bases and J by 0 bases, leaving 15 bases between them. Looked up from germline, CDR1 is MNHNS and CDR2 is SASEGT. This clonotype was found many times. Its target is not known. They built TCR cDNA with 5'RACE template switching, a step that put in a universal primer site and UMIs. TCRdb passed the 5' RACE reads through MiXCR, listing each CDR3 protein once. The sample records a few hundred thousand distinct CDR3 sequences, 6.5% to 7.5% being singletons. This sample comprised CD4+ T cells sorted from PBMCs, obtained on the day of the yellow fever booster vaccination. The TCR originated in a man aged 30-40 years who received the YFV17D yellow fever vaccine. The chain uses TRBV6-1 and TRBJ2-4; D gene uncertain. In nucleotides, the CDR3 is TGTGCCAGCAGCCAAGGCTCATCTCTAGCCAAAAACATTCAGTACTTC. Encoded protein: CASSQGSSLAKNIQYF.